The T cell receptor beta chain described here comes from a study of blood T cell repertoires in COVID-19. Study at large: Acute and convalescent COVID-19 samples came from the United States, Italy and Spain. In each case, the material was cDNA or gDNA derived from T cells, B-cell-depleted T cells, or PBMCs.

Original analysis: How many nucleated cells were present was estimated from reference gene primer amplification. Sequencing was performed with immunoSEQ multiplex PCR; in TCRdb, only in-frame clones are kept and a portion is missing. V, J and clone size are those of that table, while D and trimming were read from the DNA. The data hold around 300,000 clones, with over 70% observed a single time. CDR1 DFQATT and CDR2 SNEGSKA come from the germline V gene (reference sequence). CDR3 size: 11 residues. V lost 0 bases to trimming and J lost 11 bases, with 10 bases between them. The V and J genes are TRBV20-1 and TRBJ1-1, with D unresolved. Sequencing input: peripheral blood. The TCR sequence derives from a man aged 25-45 years with active or convalescent COVID-19. The CDR3 sequence: CSARDRLTAFF. CDR3 DNA sequence: TGCAGTGCTAGAGACAGGTTAACGGCTTTCTTT.